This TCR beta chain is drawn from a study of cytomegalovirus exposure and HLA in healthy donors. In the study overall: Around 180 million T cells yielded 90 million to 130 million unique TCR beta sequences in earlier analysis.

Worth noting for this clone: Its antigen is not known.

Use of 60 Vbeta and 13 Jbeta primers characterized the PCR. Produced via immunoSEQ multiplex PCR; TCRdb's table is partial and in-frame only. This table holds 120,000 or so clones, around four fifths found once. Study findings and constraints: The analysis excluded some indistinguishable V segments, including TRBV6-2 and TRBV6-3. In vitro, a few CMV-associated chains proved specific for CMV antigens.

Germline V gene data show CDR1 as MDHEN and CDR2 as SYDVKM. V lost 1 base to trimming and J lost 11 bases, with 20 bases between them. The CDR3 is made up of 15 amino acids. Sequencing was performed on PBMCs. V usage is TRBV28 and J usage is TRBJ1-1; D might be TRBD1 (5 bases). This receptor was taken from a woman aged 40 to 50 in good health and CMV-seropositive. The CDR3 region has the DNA TGTGCCAGCAGTTTATCGGGGCCCGAGGTGGGGAGGGCTTTCTTT. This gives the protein CASSLSGPEVGRAFF.